This is a list of T cell receptor beta chains from one sample in a study of CD8+CD57+ T cells in acquired aplastic anemia. MiXCR, applied by TCRdb to the reads, yields one record per CDR3 protein. The repertoire holds under 500,000 distinct CDR3 sequences, with around a third as singletons. Sequenced input: sorted CD4+, CD8+, or CD8+CD57+ T cells (not recorded which) from PBMCs. The source is a human donor with aplastic anemia. Each CDR3 is given with its conserved first and last residue. Each record gives: J gene, V gene, clone size, D gene, CDR3 protein, CDR3 DNA. D genes are given only for firm matches. Expanded clones are given a class, and other clones once, few, many or no size at all.

J gene: TRBJ2-1
V gene: TRBV10-3
clone size: -
D gene: -
CDR3 protein: CASSRSGTYNEQFF
CDR3 DNA: TGTGCCAGCAGCAGAAGCGGGACATACAATGAGCAGTTCTTC

J gene: TRBJ1-1
V gene: TRBV20-1
clone size: many
D gene: -
CDR3 protein: CSANMDGNTEAFF
CDR3 DNA: TGCAGTGCAAATATGGACGGGAACACTGAAGCTTTCTTT

J gene: TRBJ2-7
V gene: TRBV5-1
clone size: many
D gene: TRBD1
CDR3 protein: CASRSGTGGDEQYF
CDR3 DNA: TGCGCCAGCAGATCCGGGACAGGGGGGGACGAGCAGTACTTC

J gene: TRBJ2-1
V gene: TRBV19
clone size: many
D gene: -
CDR3 protein: CASSPPMLVKQFF
CDR3 DNA: TGTGCCAGCAGTCCCCCAATGTTGGTCAAGCAGTTCTTC

J gene: TRBJ1-2
V gene: TRBV5-6
clone size: many
D gene: -
CDR3 protein: CASSKGVGYGYTF
CDR3 DNA: TGTGCCAGCAGCAAGGGTGTAGGCTATGGCTACACCTTC

J gene: TRBJ2-1
V gene: TRBV10-1
clone size: -
D gene: TRBD2
CDR3 protein: CASSERTSAIYNEQFF
CDR3 DNA: TGCGCCAGCAGTGAGAGAACTAGCGCTATCTACAATGAGCAGTTCTTC

J gene: TRBJ2-5
V gene: TRBV2
clone size: many
D gene: -
CDR3 protein: CASSESRGEQETQYF
CDR3 DNA: TGTGCCAGCAGTGAGTCTAGGGGCGAGCAAGAGACCCAGTACTTC

J gene: TRBJ2-7
V gene: TRBV6-2/TRBV6-3
clone size: -
D gene: -
CDR3 protein: CASSYPDVSYEQYF
CDR3 DNA: TGTGCCAGCAGTTACCCCGACGTCTCCTACGAGCAGTACTTC

J gene: TRBJ2-5
V gene: TRBV24-1
clone size: -
D gene: -
CDR3 protein: CATSEPDSETQYF
CDR3 DNA: TGTGCCACCAGTGAACCGGACAGTGAGACCCAGTACTTC

J gene: TRBJ1-4
V gene: TRBV9
clone size: few
D gene: -
CDR3 protein: CASSVSQGKEKLFF
CDR3 DNA: TGTGCCAGCAGCGTAAGTCAGGGGAAGGAAAAACTGTTTTTT

J gene: TRBJ2-5
V gene: TRBV7-7
clone size: many
D gene: TRBD1
CDR3 protein: CASSLGGIQETQYF
CDR3 DNA: TGTGCTAGCAGCTTAGGGGGCATCCAAGAGACCCAGTACTTC

J gene: TRBJ1-2
V gene: TRBV24-1
clone size: many
D gene: -
CDR3 protein: CATSEQGSNYGYTF
CDR3 DNA: TGTGCCACCAGTGAGCAGGGGTCTAACTATGGCTACACCTTC

J gene: TRBJ2-7
V gene: TRBV7-9
clone size: many
D gene: -
CDR3 protein: CASSIGGEQYF
CDR3 DNA: TGTGCCAGCAGCATAGGGGGTGAGCAGTACTTC

J gene: TRBJ2-7
V gene: TRBV9
clone size: once
D gene: TRBD1
CDR3 protein: CASSVVQGAFEQYF
CDR3 DNA: TGTGCCAGCAGCGTTGTACAGGGGGCCTTCGAGCAGTACTTC

J gene: TRBJ2-1
V gene: TRBV20-1
clone size: -
D gene: TRBD2
CDR3 protein: CSAKTSGKGIDEQFF
CDR3 DNA: TGCAGTGCTAAGACTAGCGGGAAAGGTATTGATGAGCAGTTCTTC

J gene: TRBJ2-7
V gene: TRBV12-3/TRBV12-4
clone size: few
D gene: TRBD1
CDR3 protein: CASSSSRQGLYEQYF
CDR3 DNA: TGTGCCAGCAGTTCCTCTCGACAGGGTTTGTACGAGCAGTACTTC

J gene: TRBJ2-7
V gene: TRBV7-9
clone size: -
D gene: -
CDR3 protein: CASSFTRPTSYEQYF
CDR3 DNA: TGTGCCAGCAGCTTTACGCGGCCGACATCCTACGAGCAGTACTTC

J gene: TRBJ2-7
V gene: TRBV25-1
clone size: -
D gene: -
CDR3 protein: CASSPLRTASYEQYF
CDR3 DNA: TGTGCCAGCTCACCACTTAGGACAGCGTCCTACGAGCAGTACTTC

J gene: TRBJ2-1
V gene: TRBV29-1
clone size: many
D gene: -
CDR3 protein: CSVQRNSYNEQFF
CDR3 DNA: TGCAGCGTTCAACGGAACTCCTACAATGAGCAGTTCTTC

J gene: TRBJ2-3
V gene: TRBV9
clone size: -
D gene: -
CDR3 protein: CASSVGRMGDTQYF
CDR3 DNA: TGTGCCAGCAGCGTAGGGCGGATGGGAGATACGCAGTATTTT

J gene: TRBJ1-5
V gene: TRBV11-2
clone size: -
D gene: -
CDR3 protein: CASTLRDTGFYSNQPQHF
CDR3 DNA: TGTGCCAGCACCCTACGGGACACGGGCTTTTATAGCAATCAGCCCCAGCATTTT

J gene: TRBJ2-3
V gene: TRBV7-3
clone size: -
D gene: -
CDR3 protein: CASGVGGETQYF
CDR3 DNA: TGTGCCAGCGGCGTGGGTGGGGAAACGCAGTATTTT

J gene: TRBJ1-1
V gene: TRBV7-8
clone size: many
D gene: -
CDR3 protein: CASSLPGNTEAFF
CDR3 DNA: TGTGCCAGCAGCTTACCAGGGAACACTGAAGCTTTCTTT

J gene: TRBJ1-4
V gene: TRBV3-1
clone size: -
D gene: -
CDR3 protein: CASSGQWDEKLFF
CDR3 DNA: TGTGCCAGCAGCGGACAGTGGGATGAAAAACTGTTTTTT

J gene: TRBJ1-2
V gene: TRBV4-1
clone size: -
D gene: -
CDR3 protein: CASSPQEGANYGYTF
CDR3 DNA: TGCGCCAGCAGCCCTCAGGAGGGAGCTAACTATGGCTACACCTTC

J gene: TRBJ2-7
V gene: TRBV10-1
clone size: -
D gene: -
CDR3 protein: CASSDSSGSYEQYF
CDR3 DNA: TGCGCCAGCAGTGATAGTAGCGGCTCCTACGAGCAGTACTTC

J gene: TRBJ1-2
V gene: TRBV7-9
clone size: many
D gene: -
CDR3 protein: CASSWSVKPTGYTF
CDR3 DNA: TGTGCCAGCAGCTGGTCAGTTAAGCCAACTGGCTACACCTTC

J gene: TRBJ1-1
V gene: TRBV10-1
clone size: -
D gene: TRBD1
CDR3 protein: CASSAGTGWTEAFF
CDR3 DNA: TGCGCCAGCAGTGCCGGGACAGGTTGGACTGAAGCTTTCTTT

J gene: TRBJ1-1
V gene: TRBV6-1
clone size: few
D gene: TRBD1
CDR3 protein: CASSEDRGWSGAFF
CDR3 DNA: TGTGCCAGCAGTGAGGACAGGGGTTGGTCGGGAGCTTTCTTT

J gene: TRBJ1-2
V gene: TRBV10-3
clone size: -
D gene: -
CDR3 protein: CASGRQSGYTF
CDR3 DNA: TGTGCCAGCGGCAGACAGAGTGGCTACACCTTC

J gene: TRBJ1-2
V gene: TRBV29-1
clone size: -
D gene: -
CDR3 protein: CSVDRIWDGYTF
CDR3 DNA: TGCAGCGTTGACCGGATCTGGGATGGCTACACCTTC

J gene: TRBJ1-6
V gene: TRBV6-1
clone size: many
D gene: TRBD1
CDR3 protein: CASSTGDRPLHF
CDR3 DNA: TGTGCCAGCAGCACAGGGGATAGACCCCTCCACTTT

J gene: TRBJ2-7
V gene: TRBV28
clone size: -
D gene: -
CDR3 protein: CASNRPSTYEQYF
CDR3 DNA: TGTGCCAGCAATCGGCCAAGTACCTACGAGCAGTACTTC

J gene: TRBJ1-5
V gene: TRBV2
clone size: -
D gene: -
CDR3 protein: CASSDKGATQHF
CDR3 DNA: TGTGCCAGCAGTGATAAGGGAGCGACCCAGCATTTT

J gene: TRBJ1-6
V gene: TRBV6-1
clone size: few
D gene: TRBD1
CDR3 protein: CASRHTGGNSPLHF
CDR3 DNA: TGTGCCAGCAGACATACAGGGGGTAATTCACCCCTCCACTTT

J gene: TRBJ2-7
V gene: TRBV11-2
clone size: -
D gene: TRBD1
CDR3 protein: CASSFRDRVGEQYF
CDR3 DNA: TGTGCCAGCAGCTTCCGGGACAGGGTCGGCGAGCAGTACTTC

J gene: TRBJ1-2
V gene: TRBV29-1
clone size: many
D gene: -
CDR3 protein: CSVPRDSNYGYTF
CDR3 DNA: TGCAGCGTCCCAAGAGACAGTAACTATGGCTACACCTTC